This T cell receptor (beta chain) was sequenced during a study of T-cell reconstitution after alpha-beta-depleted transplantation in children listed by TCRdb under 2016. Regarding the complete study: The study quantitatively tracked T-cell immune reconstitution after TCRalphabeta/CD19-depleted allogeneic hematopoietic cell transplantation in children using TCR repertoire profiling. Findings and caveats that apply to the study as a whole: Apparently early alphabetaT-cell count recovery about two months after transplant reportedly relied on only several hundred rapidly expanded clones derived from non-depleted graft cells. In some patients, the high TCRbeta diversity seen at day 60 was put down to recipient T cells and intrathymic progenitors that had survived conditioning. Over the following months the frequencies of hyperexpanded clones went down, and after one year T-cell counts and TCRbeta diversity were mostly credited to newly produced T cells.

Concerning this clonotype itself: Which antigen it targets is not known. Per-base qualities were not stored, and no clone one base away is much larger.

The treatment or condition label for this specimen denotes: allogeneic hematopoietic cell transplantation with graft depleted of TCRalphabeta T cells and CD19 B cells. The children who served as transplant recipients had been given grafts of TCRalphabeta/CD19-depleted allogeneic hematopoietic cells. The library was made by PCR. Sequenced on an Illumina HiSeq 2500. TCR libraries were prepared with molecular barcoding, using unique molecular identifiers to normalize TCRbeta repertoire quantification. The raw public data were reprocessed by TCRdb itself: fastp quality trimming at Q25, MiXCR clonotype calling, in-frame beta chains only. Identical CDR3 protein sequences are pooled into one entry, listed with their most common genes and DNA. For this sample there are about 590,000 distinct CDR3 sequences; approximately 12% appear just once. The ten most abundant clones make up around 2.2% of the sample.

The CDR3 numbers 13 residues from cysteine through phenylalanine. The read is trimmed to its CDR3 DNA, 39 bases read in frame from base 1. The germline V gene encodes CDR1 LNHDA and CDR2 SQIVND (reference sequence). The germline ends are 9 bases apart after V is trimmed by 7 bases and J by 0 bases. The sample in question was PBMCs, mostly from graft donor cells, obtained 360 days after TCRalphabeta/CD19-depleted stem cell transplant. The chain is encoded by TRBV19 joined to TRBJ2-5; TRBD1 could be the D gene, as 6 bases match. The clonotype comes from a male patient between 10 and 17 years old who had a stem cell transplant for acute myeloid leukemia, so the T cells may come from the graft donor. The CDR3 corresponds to CASTTGNQETQYF. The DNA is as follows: TGTGCCAGTACGACAGGCAACCAAGAGACCCAGTACTTC. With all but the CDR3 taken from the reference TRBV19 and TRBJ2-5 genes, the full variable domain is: DGGITQSPKYLFRKEGQNVTLSCEQNLNHDAMYWYRQDPGQGLRLIYYSQIVNDFQKGDIAEGYSVSREKKESFPLTVTSAQKNPTAFYLCASTTGNQETQYFGPGTRLLVL.